The source of this TCR beta chain is a study of sequential checkpoint blockade in melanoma. The treatment is: randomized to nivolumab then ipilimumab (arm A) or the reverse (arm B). PBMC sorting kept live CD3+CD8+ cells without CD19 or CD56. The CDR3 covers 14 residues. The germline CDR1 and CDR2 sequences are SGHTA and FQGNSA. Trimming cost V 5 bases and J 2 bases; bases outside gene matches: 2. TCRdb's copy holds only in-frame clones and misses some; the assay was immunoSEQ multiplex PCR. The sample consists of 15,000 to 20,000 clones, 56% of them appearing once. The chain is built from TRBV7-2 and TRBJ2-7, with 11 bases fitting TRBD1. The sample in question was CD8+ T cells sorted from blood (inferred from file names), obtained from a patient given nivolumab and ipilimumab in sequence. This clonotype was obtained from a human donor with melanoma. The DNA for the CDR3 is TGTGCCAGCAGCCCGGGACAGGGGGCCTACGAGCAGTACTTC. It is translated as CASSPGQGAYEQYF.